This is a list of T cell receptor beta chains from one sample in a study of sequential checkpoint blockade in melanoma. The assay was immunoSEQ multiplex PCR, and TCRdb's table has in-frame clones only and misses some. In the table there are over 10,000 clones, around two thirds of which are singletons. Sequencing used CD8+ T cells sorted from blood (inferred from file names), obtained from a patient given nivolumab and ipilimumab in sequence. The receptors were sampled from a human donor with melanoma. Both conserved end residues are part of each CDR3. A D gene is named only where the DNA matches it firmly. Clone size, where shown, is once, few, many, or a class for clones that have expanded.

d_gene	v_gene	abundance	j_gene	CDR3nt	CDR3aa
.	TRBV6-5	.	TRBJ2-4	TGTGCCAGCAGTACCACGACCCTGGGGCCGATTCAGTACTTC	CASSTTTLGPIQYF
.	TRBV5-1	.	TRBJ1-6	TGCGCCAGCAGCTTGGGACAGGATTATAATTCACCCCTCCACTTT	CASSLGQDYNSPLHF
.	TRBV2	.	TRBJ2-1	TGTGCCAGCAGTGAAGTAACTAGCCGGGAGCAGTTCTTC	CASSEVTSREQFF
.	TRBV6-1	.	TRBJ1-3	TGTGCCAGCAGTGGAAGCGGACTAGGGGCTGGAAACACCATATATTTT	CASSGSGLGAGNTIYF
.	TRBV6-1	.	TRBJ1-1	TGTGCCAGCACCTACCCCAGGGAGGTCGACACTGAAGCTTTCTTT	CASTYPREVDTEAFF
TRBD2	TRBV9	few	TRBJ2-3	TGTGCCAGCAGTGAACCGGGACTATCGGATACGCAGTATTTT	CASSEPGLSDTQYF
.	TRBV12-2	.	TRBJ2-7	TGTGCAAGTCGCTTAGCGCTAAGGGGCTACGAGCAGTACTTC	CASRLALRGYEQYF
TRBD1	TRBV29-1	.	TRBJ2-4	TGCAGCGTTGAGGACAGGGATTGGGGCATTCAGTACTTC	CSVEDRDWGIQYF
.	TRBV6-1	.	TRBJ1-1	TGTGCCAGCAGTGAACAGGGGATTAATACTGAAGCTTTCTTT	CASSEQGINTEAFF
TRBD2	TRBV7-8	.	TRBJ2-7	TGTGCCAGCAGCTTCCCCGCTGCTAGCGGTAGCTCCTACGAGCAGTACTTC	CASSFPAASGSSYEQYF
.	TRBV12-5	.	TRBJ2-7	TGTGCTAGTGGTTTGGTACTCGCAGGGGAGCAGTACTTC	CASGLVLAGEQYF
.	TRBV4-2	.	TRBJ2-3	TGTGCCAGCAGCCAAGAAGGGGGGGGGCCTAAGGCAGATACGCAGTATTTT	CASSQEGGGPKADTQYF
.	TRBV7-4	.	TRBJ1-1	TGTGCCAGCAGCTTAAGGTGGGCAGGGGAGAGGGCTTTCTTT	CASSLRWAGERAFF
.	TRBV27	.	TRBJ2-1	TGTGCCAGCAGTCTCACAGAAGCCAATGAGCAGTTCTTC	CASSLTEANEQFF
.	TRBV28	.	TRBJ2-7	TGTGCCAGCAGTGATGAGGGAAGCTCCTACGAGCAGTACTTC	CASSDEGSSYEQYF
.	TRBV6-5	.	TRBJ2-7	TGTGCCAGCAGTTACTTCACAGGGTCCTACGGGCAGTACTTC	CASSYFTGSYGQYF
.	TRBV7-2	.	TRBJ2-7	TGTGCCAGCAGTCGGGGGCTCGGGGGGTACGAGCAGTACTTC	CASSRGLGGYEQYF
.	TRBV9	.	TRBJ1-6	TGTGCCAGCAGCGGCGGTAGTGGAGGGGACTATAATTCACCCCTCCACTTT	CASSGGSGGDYNSPLHF
TRBD2	TRBV7-8	.	TRBJ2-1	TGTGCCAGCAGCCTACTAGCGGGAGGGCCAAATGAGCAGTTCTTC	CASSLLAGGPNEQFF
TRBD1	TRBV9	.	TRBJ2-3	TGTGCCAGCAGCTCCCCCGAGGGGGCCAAGGGGAAAACCGGGACAATAGATACGCAGTATTTT	CASSSPEGAKGKTGTIDTQYF
TRBD2	TRBV9	.	TRBJ2-5	TGTGCCAGCAGCGCGGGGGGGCGCCAAGAGACCCAGTACTTC	CASSAGGRQETQYF
.	TRBV19	.	TRBJ2-2	TGTGCCAGTACCCCGCGTAGCCTGGACACCGGGGAGCTGTTTTTT	CASTPRSLDTGELFF
.	TRBV7-6	.	TRBJ1-2	TGTGCCAGCAGCTCATTCCAGACAGGCCACTATGGCTACACCTTC	CASSSFQTGHYGYTF
TRBD1	TRBV5-4	medium-sized	TRBJ1-3	TGTGCCAGCAGCTTAAGAGGGGGCGCACCTGGAAACACCATATATTTT	CASSLRGGAPGNTIYF
.	TRBV28	once	TRBJ2-5	TGTGCCAGCAGTAACGGAGAGACCCAGTACTTC	CASSNGETQYF
.	TRBV7-7	.	TRBJ1-1	TGTGCTAGCAGCTTGGGAGAGAACACTGAAGCTTTCTTT	CASSLGENTEAFF
TRBD1	TRBV4-1	.	TRBJ1-2	TGCGCCAGCAGCCCATCGACAGGGGACTTGGAGGGCTACACCTTC	CASSPSTGDLEGYTF
TRBD1	TRBV6-6	few	TRBJ2-5	TGTGCCAGCACCGACAGGGATTGGGAGACCCAGTACTTC	CASTDRDWETQYF
.	TRBV6-5	.	TRBJ1-5	TGTGCCAGCAGTACTACCGAGAGGCATCAGCCCCAGCATTTT	CASSTTERHQPQHF
TRBD2	TRBV7-9	.	TRBJ2-2	TGTGCCAGCAGCTTGGCAAGCGGGGGTCGGGGCACCGGGGAGCTGTTTTTT	CASSLASGGRGTGELFF
.	TRBV9	.	TRBJ1-1	TGTGCCAGCAGCGTAGGAGGGTCAAGCACTGAAGCTTTCTTT	CASSVGGSSTEAFF
.	TRBV7-8	.	TRBJ2-7	TGTGCCAGCAGCTTAGCCGTGGTCCAGGCCGCCTACGAGCAGTACTTC	CASSLAVVQAAYEQYF
.	TRBV7-8	.	TRBJ1-2	TGTGCCAGCAGCCCCGACGGAGGGGCTAACTATGGCTACACCTTC	CASSPDGGANYGYTF
.	TRBV5-1	.	TRBJ2-5	TGCGCCAGCAGCTTGGAGCGCAGATACAGGAAAGAGACCCAGTACTTC	CASSLERRYRKETQYF
.	TRBV19	.	TRBJ1-1	TGTGCCAGTAGTCCGCAGGGAAATGAAGCTTTCTTT	CASSPQGNEAFF
.	TRBV30	.	TRBJ1-3	TGTGCCTGGACCATGGGAGAATACTCTGGAAACACCATATATTTT	CAWTMGEYSGNTIYF
.	TRBV4-1	once	TRBJ2-1	TGCGCCAGCAGCCAAGGACCCAGCCGCGGGGATGAGCAGTTCTTC	CASSQGPSRGDEQFF
.	TRBV4-2	.	TRBJ1-4	TGTGCCAGCAGCTTGCGGGAGGAAGTAAAACTGTTTTTT	CASSLREEVKLFF
TRBD1	TRBV5-6	.	TRBJ2-7	TGTGCCAGCAGCTCCCCAGACAGGGGGCTTTTTAACTACGAGCAGTACTTC	CASSSPDRGLFNYEQYF
.	TRBV10-3	.	TRBJ2-3	TGTGCCATCAGTGGTCAGTCCACAGATACGCAGTATTTT	CAISGQSTDTQYF